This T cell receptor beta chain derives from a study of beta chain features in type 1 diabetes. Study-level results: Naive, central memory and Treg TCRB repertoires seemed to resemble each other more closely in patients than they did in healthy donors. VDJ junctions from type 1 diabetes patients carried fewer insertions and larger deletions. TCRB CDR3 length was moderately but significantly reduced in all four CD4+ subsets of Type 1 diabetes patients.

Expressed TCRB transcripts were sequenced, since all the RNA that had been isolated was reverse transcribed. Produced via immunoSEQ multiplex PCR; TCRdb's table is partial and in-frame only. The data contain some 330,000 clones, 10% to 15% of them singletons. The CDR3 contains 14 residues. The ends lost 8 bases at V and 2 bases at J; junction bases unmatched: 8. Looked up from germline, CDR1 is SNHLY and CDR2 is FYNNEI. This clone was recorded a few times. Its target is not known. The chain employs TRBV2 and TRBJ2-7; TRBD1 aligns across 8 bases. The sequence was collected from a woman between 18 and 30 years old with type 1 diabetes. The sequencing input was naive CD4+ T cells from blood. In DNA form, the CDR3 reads TGTGCCAGCCGGCCAGACAGGGGCACCTACGAGCAGTACTTC. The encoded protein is CASRPDRGTYEQYF.